Below, 20 T cell receptor beta chains from the same sample are listed, as sequenced in a study of patients and donors after allogeneic stem cell transplantation. TCRdb reprocessed the RT-PCR reads with MiXCR, giving one entry per CDR3 protein. The repertoire holds 650 to 850 distinct CDR3 sequences, with around 1.4% as singletons. What was sequenced was blood, either unsorted or a sorted T cell fraction (not recorded which). These receptors originate from a human donor who was either an allogeneic HSCT recipient or a stem cell or donor lymphocyte infusion donor (not recorded which). It is not recorded whose cells these are; they may come from a transplant donor.

This clonotype is termed large (0.1 to 1%). V gene TRBV7-9 combines with J gene TRBJ2-1, with TRBD2 matching over 7 bases. Germline-derived CDR1 and CDR2 are SEHNR and FQNEAQ (reference sequence). V lost 4 bases to trimming and J lost 2 bases; unmatched junction nucleotides: 5. The CDR3 has 15 residues. The chain's CDR3 is CASSSGGSPYNEQFF. The DNA for the CDR3 is TGTGCCAGCAGCTCGGGCGGGAGCCCCTACAATGAGCAGTTCTTC.

This clonotype is judged medium-sized (0.01 to 0.1%). The V call is TRBV7-2, the J call TRBJ2-2, with 15 bases identical to TRBD2. Trimming at V came to 3 bases and at J to 6 bases, leaving 5 bases not matched to a gene. The CDR3 runs 17 residues. Germline CDR1 and CDR2: SGHTA and FQGNSA. The CDR3 DNA is TGTGCCAGCAGCTTTAGTGGACTAGCGGGAGGGTCCGGGGAGCTGTTTTTT. Encoded protein: CASSFSGLAGGSGELFF.

By its share, this clonotype is large. This chain links TRBV6-2 or TRBV6-3 with TRBJ2-5; TRBD2 is a possible D gene (5 bases). This CDR3 comprises 15 residues. Germline-derived CDR1 and CDR2 are MNHEY and SVGEGT. Trimming removed 3 bases from V and 0 bases from J, with 11 bases in between. The CDR3 is CASSYEGTNQETQYF. The CDR3 DNA is TGTGCCAGCAGTTATGAGGGCACCAACCAAGAGACCCAGTACTTC.

Sample share makes this clonotype medium-sized. V gene TRBV7-9 combines with J gene TRBJ2-1; D unclear. The CDR3 is made up of 13 amino acids. The ends were cut back, 2 bases at V and 10 bases at J, with 12 bases in the middle. Germline lookup yields CDR1 SEHNR and CDR2 FQNEAQ (reference sequence). In nucleotides, the CDR3 is TGTGCCAGCAGCTTATCCCAGGTAGTCGAGCAGTTCTTC. It yields the protein CASSLSQVVEQFF.

By share, this clonotype counts as medium-sized. This chain joins TRBV6-5 and TRBJ2-1; TRBD1 matches at 10 bases. The V segment lost 2 bases and the J segment 7 bases; nucleotides outside the gene matches: 2. The germline V gene has CDR1 MNHEY and CDR2 SVGAGI. The CDR3 has 14 amino acids. The CDR3 nucleotides are TGTGCCAGCAGTTACCCGGGACAGGGGAATGAGCAGTTCTTC. This translates into CASSYPGQGNEQFF.

This clonotype rates as large. The rearrangement links TRBV6-7 to TRBJ2-1, with D possibly matching TRBD1 (5 bases). TRBV6-7 is given ORF status, its function remaining uncertain. The CDR3 is made up of 18 amino acids. Trimming pared 3 bases from V and 7 bases from J, leaving 25 bases between. The DNA for the CDR3 is TGTGCCAGCAGTTATCATCGAAGACAGACCCTTGTGGGTAATGAGCAGTTCTTC. It encodes CASSYHRRQTLVGNEQFF.

By its share, this clonotype is medium-sized. CDR3 coding DNA: TGCGCCAGCAGCTTGTCGGGGACTCCGAACACCGGGGAGCTGTTTTTT. Its protein is CASSLSGTPNTGELFF. The J gene is TRBJ2-2, the V gene TRBV5-1, with a possible D match to TRBD2 (6 bases). V was shortened by 1 base and J by 0 bases, with 10 bases between the two germline ends. Per the germline V gene, CDR1 is SGHRS and CDR2 is YFSETQ. CDR3 size: 16 residues.

Sample share makes this clonotype large (0.1 to 1%). The V and J genes are TRBV12-3 or TRBV12-4 and TRBJ2-5, with D possibly matching TRBD1 (6 bases). The length of the CDR3 is 12 residues. Deletions cut 7 bases from V and 5 bases from J, with 11 bases between. The CDR3 reads CASTRDTETQYF. The DNA of the CDR3 is TGTGCCAGCACCCGGGACACCGAGACCCAGTACTTC.

By sample fraction, this clonotype is large. The chain combines TRBV12-3 or TRBV12-4 with TRBJ1-2; no clear D gene. Trimming removed 0 bases at V and 1 base at J, with 6 bases between. The length of the CDR3 is 14 residues. The CDR3 nucleotides read TGTGCCAGCAGTTTAGCGACCTTTAACTATGGCTACACCTTC. Translation gives CASSLATFNYGYTF.

This clonotype is large by share. The V gene is TRBV11-3, the J gene TRBJ1-4; tentatively, D is TRBD1 (6 bases). The CDR3 loop spans 14 amino acids. Trimming removed 5 bases from V and 8 bases from J, with 15 bases in between. From germline, CDR1 is SGHNT and CDR2 YENEEA. In DNA form, the CDR3 reads TGTGCCAGCAGCCCCTCCGGGGGGCGCGAAAAACTGTTTTTT. Translation gives CASSPSGGREKLFF. Using reference TRBV11-3 and TRBJ1-4 for the parts outside the CDR3, the full variable domain is EAGVVQSPRYKIIEKKQPVAFWCNPISGHNTLYWYLQNLGQGPELLIRYENEEAVDDSQLPKDRFSAERLKGVDSTLKIQPAELGDSAVYLCASSPSGGREKLFFGSGTQLSVL.

By share, this clonotype ranks as large (0.1 to 1%). The chain has TRBV13 and TRBJ2-7, with TRBD2 matching 8 bases. From germline, CDR1 is PRHDT and CDR2 FYEKMQ (reference sequence). This CDR3 has 15 residues. The V and J ends lost 2 bases and 0 bases, in that order; junction bases with no gene match: 3. CDR3 sequence: CASSLQLAASYEQYF. The CDR3 DNA follows: TGTGCCAGCAGCTTACAACTAGCGGCCTCCTACGAGCAGTACTTC.

In this sample, this clonotype is medium-sized. V and J are TRBV28 and TRBJ2-7, with 9 bases identical to TRBD1. This CDR3 spans 13 amino acids. J lost 6 bases, V lost 5 bases, and 5 bases had no gene match. Germline CDR1 reads MDHEN; CDR2 reads SYDVKM. The DNA of the CDR3 is TGTGCCAGCAGTCGGACAGGGGAGAGCGAGCAGTACTTC. It yields the protein CASSRTGESEQYF.

By proportion, this clonotype is medium-sized. The chain uses TRBV9 and TRBJ1-4; D is uncertain. Trimming stripped 0 bases from V and 6 bases from J, with 12 bases between. Germline V gene lookup returns CDR1 SGDLS and CDR2 YYNGEE. The CDR3 loop spans 15 amino acids. The CDR3 DNA follows: TGTGCCAGCAGCGTAGAGGTCGGGGTGGATGAAAAACTGTTTTTT. Encoded protein: CASSVEVGVDEKLFF.

This clonotype is large (0.1 to 1%) by share. The genes are TRBV7-2 and TRBJ2-3; perhaps TRBD2 as D (5 bases). V lost 6 bases to trimming and J lost 0 bases, with 10 bases between them. CDR1 and CDR2 (germline): SGHTA, FQGNSA. CDR3 size: 14 residues. The CDR3 region has the DNA TGTGCCAGCAGGCGACTACCAAGCACAGATACGCAGTATTTT. As protein: CASRRLPSTDTQYF.

This clonotype ranks as medium-sized. This chain links TRBV19 with TRBJ1-5; D ambiguous. Trimming left V 7 bases short and J 2 bases short, with 3 bases between. CDR1 is LNHDA and CDR2 is SQIVND in the germline V gene (reference sequence). This CDR3 is 11 amino acids long. CDR3 bases: TGTGCCAGTATGGGCAATCAGCCCCAGCATTTT. Protein sequence: CASMGNQPQHF.

This clonotype counts as large. This sequence joins TRBV9 and TRBJ2-3; TRBD2 might be the D (6 bases). Between the trimmed V and J ends, which lost 4 bases and 1 base, there was a span of 13 bases. CDR1 and CDR2 from the germline V gene are SGDLS and YYNGEE. There are 15 residues in the CDR3. Written as DNA, the CDR3 is TGTGCCAGCAGCTACGGAGGGCTTGGCACAGATACGCAGTATTTT. It codes for CASSYGGLGTDTQYF.

By sample share, this clonotype is large. V is TRBV7-9 and J is TRBJ2-7, with TRBD1 as a possible D gene (6 bases). Germline CDR1 is SEHNR and CDR2 is FQNEAQ (reference sequence). This CDR3 has 15 amino acids. Trimming cost V 3 bases and J 0 bases, with 12 bases left between them. CDR3 coding DNA: TGTGCCAGCAGCTTGTTGGGGGCCAGCTCCTACGAGCAGTACTTC. It is translated as CASSLLGASSYEQYF.

Judged by abundance, this clonotype is large (0.1 to 1%). The chain couples TRBV7-3 to TRBJ2-2; 8 nucleotides match TRBD1. The J segment lost 3 bases and the V segment lost 5 bases, leaving 5 bases of the junction unmatched. CDR1 SGHTA and CDR2 FQGTGA come from the germline V gene. The CDR3 spans 15 residues. The CDR3 sequence: CASSTDRVHTGELFF. CDR3 sequence (DNA): TGTGCCAGCAGCACGGACAGGGTTCACACCGGGGAGCTGTTTTTT.

By its share, this clonotype is large. The chain is built from TRBV11-2 and TRBJ1-6; no definite D call. Deletions cut 5 bases from V and 7 bases from J, with 15 bases between. The CDR3 covers 15 residues. Germline loops: CDR1 SGHAT, CDR2 FQNNGV. The CDR3 region has the DNA TGTGCCAGCAGCCCCAACGGGCTACGAAATTCACCCCTCCACTTT. Translated: CASSPNGLRNSPLHF.

This clonotype is labeled as medium-sized. V is TRBV7-8 and J is TRBJ2-5; D is ambiguous. Germline V gives CDR1 SGHVS, CDR2 FQNEAQ. Trimming shortened V by 1 base and J by 2 bases, and 8 bases separated the two germline ends. This CDR3 is 14 amino acids long. The CDR3 sequence is CASSLVGGQETQYF. The CDR3 coding sequence is TGTGCCAGCAGCTTAGTGGGTGGGCAAGAGACCCAGTACTTC.